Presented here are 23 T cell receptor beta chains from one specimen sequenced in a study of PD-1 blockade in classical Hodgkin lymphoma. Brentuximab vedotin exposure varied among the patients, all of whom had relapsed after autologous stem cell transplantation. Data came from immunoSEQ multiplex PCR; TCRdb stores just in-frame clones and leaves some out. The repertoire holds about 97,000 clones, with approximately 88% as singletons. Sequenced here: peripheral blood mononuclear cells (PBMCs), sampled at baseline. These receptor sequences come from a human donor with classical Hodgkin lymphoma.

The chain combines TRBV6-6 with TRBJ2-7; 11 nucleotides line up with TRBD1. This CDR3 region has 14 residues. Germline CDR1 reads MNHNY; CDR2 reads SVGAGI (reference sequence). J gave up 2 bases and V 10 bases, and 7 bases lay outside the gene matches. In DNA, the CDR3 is TGTGCCACAGTACCGGGACAGGGGGCCTACGAGCAGTACTTC. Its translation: CATVPGQGAYEQYF.

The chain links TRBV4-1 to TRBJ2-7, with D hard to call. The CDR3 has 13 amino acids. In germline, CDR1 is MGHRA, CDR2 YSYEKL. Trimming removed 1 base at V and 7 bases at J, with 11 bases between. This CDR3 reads CASSQAAFWEQYF. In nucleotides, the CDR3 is TGCGCCAGCAGCCAAGCGGCTTTTTGGGAGCAGTACTTC.

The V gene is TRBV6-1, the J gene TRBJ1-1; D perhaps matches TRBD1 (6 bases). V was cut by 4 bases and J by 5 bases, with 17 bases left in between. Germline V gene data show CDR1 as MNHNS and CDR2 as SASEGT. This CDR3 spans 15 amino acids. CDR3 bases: TGTGCCAGCAGTGCCAGAATGACAGGCGAAACTGAAGCTTTCTTT. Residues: CASSARMTGETEAFF.

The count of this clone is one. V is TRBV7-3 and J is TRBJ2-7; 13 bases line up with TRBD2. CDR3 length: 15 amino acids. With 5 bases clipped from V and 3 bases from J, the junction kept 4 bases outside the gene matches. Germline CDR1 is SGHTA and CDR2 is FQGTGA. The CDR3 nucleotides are TGTGCCAGCAGCCAAGGGACTAGCGGGATCTACGAGCAGTACTTC. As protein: CASSQGTSGIYEQYF.

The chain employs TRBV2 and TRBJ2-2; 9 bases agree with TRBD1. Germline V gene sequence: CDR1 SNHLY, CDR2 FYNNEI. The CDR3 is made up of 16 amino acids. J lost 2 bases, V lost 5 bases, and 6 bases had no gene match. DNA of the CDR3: TGTGCCAGCAGTTCACCCACAGGGGGCAACACCGGGGAGCTGTTTTTT. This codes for CASSSPTGGNTGELFF.

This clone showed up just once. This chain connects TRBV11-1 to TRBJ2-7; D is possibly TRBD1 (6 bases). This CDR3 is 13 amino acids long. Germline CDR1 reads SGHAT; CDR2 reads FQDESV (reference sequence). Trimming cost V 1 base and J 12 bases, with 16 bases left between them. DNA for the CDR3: TGTGCCAGCAGCTTAGGGGCAGGGGATTGGCGGTACTTC. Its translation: CASSLGAGDWRYF.

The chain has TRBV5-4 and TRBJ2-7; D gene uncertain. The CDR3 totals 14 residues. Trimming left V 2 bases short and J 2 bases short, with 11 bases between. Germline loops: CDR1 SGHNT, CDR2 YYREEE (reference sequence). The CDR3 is CASSFGVGTYEQYF. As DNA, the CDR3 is TGTGCCAGCAGCTTCGGAGTAGGAACCTACGAGCAGTACTTC.

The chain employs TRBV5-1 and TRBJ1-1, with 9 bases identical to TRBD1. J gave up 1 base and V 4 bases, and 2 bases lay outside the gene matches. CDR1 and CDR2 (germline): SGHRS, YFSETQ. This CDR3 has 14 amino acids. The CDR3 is CASSTQGANTEAFF. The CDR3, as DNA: TGCGCCAGCAGCACACAGGGGGCGAACACTGAAGCTTTCTTT. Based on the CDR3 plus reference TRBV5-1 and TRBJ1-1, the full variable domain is KAGVTQTPRYLIKTRGQQVTLSCSPISGHRSVSWYQQTPGQGLQFLFEYFSETQRNKGNFPGRFSGRQFSNSRSEMNVSTLELGDSALYLCASSTQGANTEAFFGQGTRLTVV.

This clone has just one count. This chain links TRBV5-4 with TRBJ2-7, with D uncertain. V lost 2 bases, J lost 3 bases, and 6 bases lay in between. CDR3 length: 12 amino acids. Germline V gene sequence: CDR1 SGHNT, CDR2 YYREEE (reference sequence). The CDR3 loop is CASSFSGYEQYF. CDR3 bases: TGTGCCAGCAGCTTTTCAGGCTACGAGCAGTACTTC.

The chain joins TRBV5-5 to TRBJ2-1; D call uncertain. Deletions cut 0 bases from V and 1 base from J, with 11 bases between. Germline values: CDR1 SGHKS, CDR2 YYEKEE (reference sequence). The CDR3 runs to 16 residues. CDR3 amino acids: CASSLGLGISYNEQFF. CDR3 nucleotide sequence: TGTGCCAGCAGCTTGGGGCTCGGAATTTCCTACAATGAGCAGTTCTTC.

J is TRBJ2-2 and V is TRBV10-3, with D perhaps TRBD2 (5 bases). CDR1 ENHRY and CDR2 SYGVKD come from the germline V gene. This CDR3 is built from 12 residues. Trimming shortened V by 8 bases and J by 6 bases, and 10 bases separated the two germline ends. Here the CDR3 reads CAIRPGAGELFF. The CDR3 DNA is TGTGCCATCCGCCCCGGGGCCGGGGAGCTGTTTTTT.

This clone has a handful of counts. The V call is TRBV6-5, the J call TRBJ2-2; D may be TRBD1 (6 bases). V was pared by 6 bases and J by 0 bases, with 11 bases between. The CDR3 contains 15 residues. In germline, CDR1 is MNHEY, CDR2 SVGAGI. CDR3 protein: CASRPDRSNTGELFF. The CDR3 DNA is TGTGCCAGCAGACCGGACAGATCGAACACCGGGGAGCTGTTTTTT.

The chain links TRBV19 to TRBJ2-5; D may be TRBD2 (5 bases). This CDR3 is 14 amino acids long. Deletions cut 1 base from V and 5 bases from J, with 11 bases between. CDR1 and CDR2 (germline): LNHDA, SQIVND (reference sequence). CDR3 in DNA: TGTGCCAGTAGTATAGCTAGAAGAGGGGAGACCCAGTACTTC. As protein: CASSIARRGETQYF. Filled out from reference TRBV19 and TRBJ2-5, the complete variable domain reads DGGITQSPKYLFRKEGQNVTLSCEQNLNHDAMYWYRQDPGQGLRLIYYSQIVNDFQKGDIAEGYSVSREKKESFPLTVTSAQKNPTAFYLCASSIARRGETQYFGPGTRLLVL.

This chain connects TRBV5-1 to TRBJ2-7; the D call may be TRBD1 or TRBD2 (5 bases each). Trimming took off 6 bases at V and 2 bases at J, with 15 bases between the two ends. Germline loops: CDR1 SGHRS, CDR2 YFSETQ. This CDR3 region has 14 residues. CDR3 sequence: CASKTGTETYEQYF. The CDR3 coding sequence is TGCGCCAGCAAGACCGGGACGGAGACCTACGAGCAGTACTTC.

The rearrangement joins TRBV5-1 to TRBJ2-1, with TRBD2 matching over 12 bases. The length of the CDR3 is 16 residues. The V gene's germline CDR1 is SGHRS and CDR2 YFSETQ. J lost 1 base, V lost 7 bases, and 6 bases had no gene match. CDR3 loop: CASRELAGGSYNEQFF. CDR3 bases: TGCGCCAGCCGCGAACTAGCGGGAGGATCCTACAATGAGCAGTTCTTC.

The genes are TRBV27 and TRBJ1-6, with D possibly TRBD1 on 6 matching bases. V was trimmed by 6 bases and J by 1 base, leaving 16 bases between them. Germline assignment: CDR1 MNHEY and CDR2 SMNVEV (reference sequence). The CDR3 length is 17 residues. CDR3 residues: CASRRDTLVSYNSPLHF. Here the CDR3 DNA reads TGTGCCAGCAGACGGGACACCTTAGTATCCTATAATTCACCCCTCCACTTT.

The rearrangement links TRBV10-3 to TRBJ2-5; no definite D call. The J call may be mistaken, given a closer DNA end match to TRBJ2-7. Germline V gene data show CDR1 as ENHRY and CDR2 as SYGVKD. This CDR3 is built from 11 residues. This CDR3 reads CAISASYEQYF. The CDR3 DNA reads TGTGCCATCAGTGCCTCCTACGAGCAGTACTTC.

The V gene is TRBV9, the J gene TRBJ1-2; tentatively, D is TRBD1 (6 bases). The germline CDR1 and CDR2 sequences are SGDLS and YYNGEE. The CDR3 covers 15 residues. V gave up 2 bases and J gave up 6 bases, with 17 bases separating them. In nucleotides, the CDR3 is TGTGCCAGCAGCGTCCGACTCACAGGGTACGATGGCTACACCTTC. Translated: CASSVRLTGYDGYTF.

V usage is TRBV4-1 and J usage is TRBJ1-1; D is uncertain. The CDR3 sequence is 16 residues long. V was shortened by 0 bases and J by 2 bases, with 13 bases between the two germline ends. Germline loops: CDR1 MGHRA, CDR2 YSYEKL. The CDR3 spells CASSQDQVRLNTEAFF. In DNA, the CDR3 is TGCGCCAGCAGCCAAGATCAGGTCAGACTTAACACTGAAGCTTTCTTT.

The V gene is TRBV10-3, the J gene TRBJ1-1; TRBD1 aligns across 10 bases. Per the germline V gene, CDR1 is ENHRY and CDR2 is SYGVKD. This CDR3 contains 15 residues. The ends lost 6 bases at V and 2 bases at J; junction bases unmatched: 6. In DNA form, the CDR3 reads TGTGCCATCAGAGACCGGGACAGGGGAAACACTGAAGCTTTCTTT. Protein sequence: CAIRDRDRGNTEAFF.

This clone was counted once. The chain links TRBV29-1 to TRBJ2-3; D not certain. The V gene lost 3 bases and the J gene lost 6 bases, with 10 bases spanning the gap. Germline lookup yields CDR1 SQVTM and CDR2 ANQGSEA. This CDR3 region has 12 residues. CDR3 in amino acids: CSVDLGSDTQYF. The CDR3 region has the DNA TGCAGCGTTGACCTGGGCAGTGATACGCAGTATTTT.

DNA of the CDR3: TGCGCCAGCAGCTTGGATGTGATTTCAACTAACTATGGCTACACCTTC. It specifies CASSLDVISTNYGYTF. This chain links TRBV5-1 with TRBJ1-2; no clear D gene. V lost 0 bases and J 0 bases, leaving 12 bases between the germline ends. Germline V lookup: CDR1 SGHRS, CDR2 YFSETQ. The CDR3 consists of 16 residues.

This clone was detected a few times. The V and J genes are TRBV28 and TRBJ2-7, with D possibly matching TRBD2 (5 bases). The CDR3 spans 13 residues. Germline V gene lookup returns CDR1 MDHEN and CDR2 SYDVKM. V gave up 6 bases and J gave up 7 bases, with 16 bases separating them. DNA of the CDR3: TGTGCCAGCAGCCCGGTGTCCCGCGGGGAGCAGTACTTC. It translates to CASSPVSRGEQYF. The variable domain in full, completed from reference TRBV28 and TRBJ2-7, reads DVKVTQSSRYLVKRTGEKVFLECVQDMDHENMFWYRQDPGLGLRLIYFSYDVKMKEKGDIPEGYSVSREKKERFSLILESASTNQTSMYLCASSPVSRGEQYFGPGTRLTVT.